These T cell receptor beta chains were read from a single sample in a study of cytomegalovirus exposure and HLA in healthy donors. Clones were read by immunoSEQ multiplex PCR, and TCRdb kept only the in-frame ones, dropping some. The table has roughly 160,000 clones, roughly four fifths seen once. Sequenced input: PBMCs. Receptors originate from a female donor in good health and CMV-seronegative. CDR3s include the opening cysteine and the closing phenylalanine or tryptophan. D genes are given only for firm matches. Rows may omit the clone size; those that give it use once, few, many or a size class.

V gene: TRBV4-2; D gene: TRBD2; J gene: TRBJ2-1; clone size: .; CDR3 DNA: TGTGCCAGCAGCCAAGTAAGCGGGGGCCACTCCTACAATGAGCAGTTCTTC; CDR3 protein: CASSQVSGGHSYNEQFF
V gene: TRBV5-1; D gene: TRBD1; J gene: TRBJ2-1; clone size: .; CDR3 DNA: TGCGCCAGCAGCGTGGTACCGACAGGGGGTTTAGGATCCTACAATGAGCAGTTCTTC; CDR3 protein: CASSVVPTGGLGSYNEQFF
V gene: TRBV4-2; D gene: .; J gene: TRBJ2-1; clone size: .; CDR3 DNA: TGTGCCAGCAGCCCTAGAACCTACGCATCCTACAATGAGCAGTTCTTC; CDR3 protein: CASSPRTYASYNEQFF
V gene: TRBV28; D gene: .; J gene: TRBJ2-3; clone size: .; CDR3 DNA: TGTGCCAGCAGCTCAGGGCCCAATACGCAGTATTTT; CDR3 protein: CASSSGPNTQYF
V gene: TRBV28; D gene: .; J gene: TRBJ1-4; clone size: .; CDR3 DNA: TGTGCCAGCAGCAGGCTCAGGGAAAAACTGTTTTTT; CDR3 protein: CASSRLREKLFF
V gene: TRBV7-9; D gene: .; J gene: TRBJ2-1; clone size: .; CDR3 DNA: TGTGCCAGCAGCTTGACGGAGAGCTCCTACAATGAGCAGTTCTTC; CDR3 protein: CASSLTESSYNEQFF
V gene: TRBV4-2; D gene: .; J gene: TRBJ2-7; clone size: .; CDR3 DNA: TGTGCCAGCAGCCCGCGCTCCAACGAGCAGTACTTC; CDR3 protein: CASSPRSNEQYF
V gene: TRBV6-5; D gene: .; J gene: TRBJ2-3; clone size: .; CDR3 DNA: TGTGCCAGCAGTCCCGCCCCAAGCGGTACGCAGTATTTT; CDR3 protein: CASSPAPSGTQYF
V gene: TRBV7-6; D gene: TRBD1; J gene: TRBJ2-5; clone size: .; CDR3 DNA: TGTGCCAGCAGCTTAAATCGGCAGGGGGCAGAGACCCAGTACTTC; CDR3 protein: CASSLNRQGAETQYF
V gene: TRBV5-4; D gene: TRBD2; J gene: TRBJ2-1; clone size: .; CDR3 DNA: TGTGCCAGCAGCTCCGGGACTAGCGGTTACAATGAGCAGTTCTTC; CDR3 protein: CASSSGTSGYNEQFF
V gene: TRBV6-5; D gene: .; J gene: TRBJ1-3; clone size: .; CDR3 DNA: TGTGCCAGCAGCCAGGGGCAGGTTTACGGCACCATATATTTT; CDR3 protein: CASSQGQVYGTIYF
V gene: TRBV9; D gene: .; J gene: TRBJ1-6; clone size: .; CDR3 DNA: TGTGCCAGCAGCGTAGGGGACTACCCTCGCCGTAATTCACCCCTCCACTTT; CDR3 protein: CASSVGDYPRRNSPLHF
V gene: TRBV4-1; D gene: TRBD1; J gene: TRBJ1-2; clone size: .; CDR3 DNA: TGCGCCAGCAGCCAAGCCGGGACAGGGATCGTTGGCTACACCTTC; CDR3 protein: CASSQAGTGIVGYTF
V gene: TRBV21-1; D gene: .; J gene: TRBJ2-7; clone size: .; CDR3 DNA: TGTGCCAGCAGCTTACTCCGACACTACAGGGAGAAGGCGCCACTCTACGAGCAGTACTTC; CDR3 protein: CASSLLRHYREKAPLYEQYF
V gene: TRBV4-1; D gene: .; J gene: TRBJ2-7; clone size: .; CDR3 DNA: TGCGCCAGCAGCCAAAGTGCGGCTAACTCCTACGAGCAGTACTTC; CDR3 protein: CASSQSAANSYEQYF
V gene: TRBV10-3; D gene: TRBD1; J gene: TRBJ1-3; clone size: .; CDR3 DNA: TGTGCCATCAGCGACGTCGCCGGGACAGGGGAAAACACCATATATTTT; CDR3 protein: CAISDVAGTGENTIYF
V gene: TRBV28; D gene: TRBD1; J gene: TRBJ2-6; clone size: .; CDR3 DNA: TGTGCCAGCAGCGACAGGGCCGGGGCCAACGGCCTGACTTTC; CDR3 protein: CASSDRAGANGLTF
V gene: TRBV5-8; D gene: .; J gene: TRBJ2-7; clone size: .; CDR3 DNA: TGTGCCAGCAGCTTGTTCCCGGGATCCACCTTCTACGAGCAGTACTTC; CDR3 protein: CASSLFPGSTFYEQYF
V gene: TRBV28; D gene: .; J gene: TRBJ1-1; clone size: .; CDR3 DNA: TGTGCCAGCAGTTTAATCTGGGGGCCCACTGAAGCTTTCTTT; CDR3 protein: CASSLIWGPTEAFF
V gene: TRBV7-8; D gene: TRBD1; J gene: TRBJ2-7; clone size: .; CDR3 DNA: TGTGCCAGCAGCTCGGACAGGGCCCTCGAGCAGTACTTC; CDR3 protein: CASSSDRALEQYF
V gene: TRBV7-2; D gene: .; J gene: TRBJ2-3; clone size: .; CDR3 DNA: TGTGCCAGCAGTCTACTACAAGATACGCAGTATTTT; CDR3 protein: CASSLLQDTQYF
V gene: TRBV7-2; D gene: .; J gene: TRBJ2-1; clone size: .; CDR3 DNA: TGTGCCAGCAGCGGTGACTTGGGACTTATGTTCTTC; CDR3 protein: CASSGDLGLMFF
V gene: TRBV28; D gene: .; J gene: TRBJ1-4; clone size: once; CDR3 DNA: TGTGCCAGCAGTCCCTACCCAGGTGCAACTAATGAAAAACTGTTTTTT; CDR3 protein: CASSPYPGATNEKLFF
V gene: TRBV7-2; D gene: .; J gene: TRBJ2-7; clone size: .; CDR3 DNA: TGTGCCAGCAGCCCCCTCGTGACAGAATCCTACGAGCAGTACTTC; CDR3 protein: CASSPLVTESYEQYF
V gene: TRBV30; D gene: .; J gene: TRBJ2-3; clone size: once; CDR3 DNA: TGTGCCTGGAGCCCGGGTGGCGATACGCAGTATTTT; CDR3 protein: CAWSPGGDTQYF
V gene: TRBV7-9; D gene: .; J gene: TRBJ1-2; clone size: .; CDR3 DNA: TGTGCCAGCAGCTTAGGGGCGGGGGACCGCGGCTACACCTTC; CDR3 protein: CASSLGAGDRGYTF
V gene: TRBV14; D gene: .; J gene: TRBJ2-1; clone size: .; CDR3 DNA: TGTGCCAGCAGCCAAGAATTGGCTTGGAGGGCGAGTGAGCAGTTCTTC; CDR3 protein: CASSQELAWRASEQFF
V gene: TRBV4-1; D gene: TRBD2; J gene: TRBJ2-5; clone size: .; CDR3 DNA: TGCGCCAGCAGCCGCTTAACCCCGGGACTAGCGGGAGTTTGGGGGCAAGAGACCCAGTACTTC; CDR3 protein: CASSRLTPGLAGVWGQETQYF
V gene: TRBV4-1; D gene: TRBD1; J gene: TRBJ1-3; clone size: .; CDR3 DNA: TGCGCCAGCAGCCCCAGGGGGAATCTTGGAAACACCATATATTTT; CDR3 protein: CASSPRGNLGNTIYF
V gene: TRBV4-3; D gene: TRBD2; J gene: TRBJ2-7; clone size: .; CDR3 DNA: TGCGCCAGCAGCCAAGCGGTGGGACTAGCGGGGGTAGGAGAGCAGTACTTC; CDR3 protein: CASSQAVGLAGVGEQYF
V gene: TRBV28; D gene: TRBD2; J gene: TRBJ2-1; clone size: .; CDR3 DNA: TGTGCCAGCAGTTTAAGGACTAGCGGAAACAATGAGCAGTTCTTC; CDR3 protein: CASSLRTSGNNEQFF
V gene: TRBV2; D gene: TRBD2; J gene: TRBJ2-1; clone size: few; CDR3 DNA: TGTGCCAGCAGTGAATTATTCGGTTGGTCTAGCGGGCTGGGGAATGAGCAGTTCTTC; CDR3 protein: CASSELFGWSSGLGNEQFF
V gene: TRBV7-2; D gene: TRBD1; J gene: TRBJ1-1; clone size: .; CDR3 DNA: TGTGCCAGCAGCCGTGGACAGGGTCGGAACACTGAAGCTTTCTTT; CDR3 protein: CASSRGQGRNTEAFF
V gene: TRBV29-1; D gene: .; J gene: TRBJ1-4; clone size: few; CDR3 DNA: TGCAGCGTTGCGGCGGGGGCGCAGGATGAAAAACTGTTTTTT; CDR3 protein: CSVAAGAQDEKLFF
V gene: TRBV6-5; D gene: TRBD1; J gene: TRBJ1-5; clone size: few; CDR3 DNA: TGTGCCAGCAGTTATGGCCAGGGGGACGGTCAGCCCCAGCATTTT; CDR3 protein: CASSYGQGDGQPQHF
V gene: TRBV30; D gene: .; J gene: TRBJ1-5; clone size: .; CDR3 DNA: TGTGCCTGGACCACGGACACCAATCAGCCCCAGCATTTT; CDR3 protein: CAWTTDTNQPQHF
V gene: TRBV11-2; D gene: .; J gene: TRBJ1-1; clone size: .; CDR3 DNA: TGTGCCAGCAGCTTAGGACAGATGACCACTGAAGCTTTCTTT; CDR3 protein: CASSLGQMTTEAFF
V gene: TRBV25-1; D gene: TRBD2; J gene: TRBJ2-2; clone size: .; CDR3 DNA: TGTGCCAGCAGAGCTAGCGGGAGCACCGGGGAGCTGTTTTTT; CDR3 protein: CASRASGSTGELFF
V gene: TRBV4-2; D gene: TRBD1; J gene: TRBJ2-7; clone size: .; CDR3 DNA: TGTGCCAGCAGCCAAGATGGACAGGGGGCTAACGAGCAGTACTTC; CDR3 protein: CASSQDGQGANEQYF
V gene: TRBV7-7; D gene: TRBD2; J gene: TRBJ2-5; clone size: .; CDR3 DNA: TGTGCTAGCAGCGCGGGACTTCTGGGAGGGGAGACCCAGTACTTC; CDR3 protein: CASSAGLLGGETQYF
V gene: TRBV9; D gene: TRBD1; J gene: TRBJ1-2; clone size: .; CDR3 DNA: TGTGCCAGCAGCTTCGGACAGGGGAACTATGGCTACACCTTC; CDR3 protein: CASSFGQGNYGYTF
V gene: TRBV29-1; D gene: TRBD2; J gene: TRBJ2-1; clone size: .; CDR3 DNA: TGCAGCGTTGGGCCGGGGGGTTCCTACAATGAGCAGTTCTTC; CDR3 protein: CSVGPGGSYNEQFF
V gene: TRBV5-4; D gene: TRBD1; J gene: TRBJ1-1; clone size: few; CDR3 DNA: TGTGCCAGCAGCGTGGACAGGGTAGACACTGAAGCTTTCTTT; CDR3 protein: CASSVDRVDTEAFF
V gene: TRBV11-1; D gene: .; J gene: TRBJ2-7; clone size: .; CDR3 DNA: TGTGCCAGCAGCGAACACCCCGGACAATCCTACGAGCAGTACTTC; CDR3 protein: CASSEHPGQSYEQYF
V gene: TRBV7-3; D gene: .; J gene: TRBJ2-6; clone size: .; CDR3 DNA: TGTGCCAGCAGCTTAAGTGCTGGCGGGGCCAACGTCCTGACTTTC; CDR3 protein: CASSLSAGGANVLTF
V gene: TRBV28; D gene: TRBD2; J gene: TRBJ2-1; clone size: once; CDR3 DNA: TGTGCCAGCAGTTTATACGCGGGAGGCGGAAATGAGCAGTTCTTC; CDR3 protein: CASSLYAGGGNEQFF
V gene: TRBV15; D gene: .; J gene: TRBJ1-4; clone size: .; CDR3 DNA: TGTGCCACCAGCAGAGATACGGGGGAGGAGGAAAAACTGTTTTTT; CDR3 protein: CATSRDTGEEEKLFF
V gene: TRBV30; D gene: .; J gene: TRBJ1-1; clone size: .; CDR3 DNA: TGTGCCTGGGGGTACGGGACTGAAGCTTTCTTT; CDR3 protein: CAWGYGTEAFF
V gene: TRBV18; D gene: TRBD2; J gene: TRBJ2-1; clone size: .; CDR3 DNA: TGTGCCAGCTCACGGAGCGGGAGCCCCAATGAGCAGTTCTTC; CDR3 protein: CASSRSGSPNEQFF
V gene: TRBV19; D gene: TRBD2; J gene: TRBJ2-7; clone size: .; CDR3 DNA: TGTGCCAGCTCACTAGCGGCCGGCTCCTACGAGCAGTACTTC; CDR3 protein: CASSLAAGSYEQYF
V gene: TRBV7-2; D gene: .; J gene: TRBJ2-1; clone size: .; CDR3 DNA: TGTGCCAGCAGCTTAGTAACCGGCAATGAGCAGTTCTTC; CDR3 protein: CASSLVTGNEQFF
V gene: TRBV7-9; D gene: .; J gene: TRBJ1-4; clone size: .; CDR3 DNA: TGTGCCAGCAGCTTAATGAGTGAGGAACTGTTTTTT; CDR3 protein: CASSLMSEELFF
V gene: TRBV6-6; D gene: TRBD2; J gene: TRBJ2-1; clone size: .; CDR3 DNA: TGTGCCAGCATCACTACGACTAGCGGGGGGACGGGAGAGCAGTTCTTC; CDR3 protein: CASITTTSGGTGEQFF
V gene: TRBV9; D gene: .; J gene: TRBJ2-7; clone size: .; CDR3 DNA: TGTGCCAGCAGCGGAGACAGTAATTACGAGCAGTACTTC; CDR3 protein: CASSGDSNYEQYF